This T cell receptor (beta chain) was sequenced in a study of T-cell reconstitution after alpha-beta-depleted transplantation in children. This clonotype was detected ten times or more. The antigen remains undetermined. Preparing the TCRbeta library involved the use of unique molecular identifiers. TCRdb reanalysed the PCR reads using MiXCR and keeps one entry per CDR3 protein. Of tens of thousands of distinct CDR3 sequences listed, 15% to 20% are singletons. Study-wide findings and caveats: After transplant, high TCRbeta diversity at day 60 in some patients arose from surviving recipient T cells and thymic progenitors.

This specimen consisted of PBMCs, mostly from graft donor cells, obtained 360 days after TCRalphabeta/CD19-depleted stem cell transplant. The receptor was isolated from a male patient between 2 and 15 years old who had a stem cell transplant for acute lymphoblastic leukemia, so the T cells may come from the graft donor.

The CDR3 protein is CASSLVSGSGYTF. The CDR3 DNA follows: TGCGCCAGCAGCTTGGTTTCAGGAAGTGGCTACACCTTC. V and J are TRBV5-1 and TRBJ1-2; D gene uncertain. CDR1 and CDR2 from the germline V gene are SGHRS and YFSETQ. V shed 0 bases and J shed 7 bases, with 10 bases lying between them. This CDR3 is 13 amino acids long.